This T cell receptor beta chain was identified in a study of T-cell reconstitution after alpha-beta-depleted transplantation in children. The germline V gene has CDR1 DFQATT and CDR2 SNEGSKA (reference sequence). Trimming shortened V by 7 bases and J by 0 bases, and 12 bases separated the two germline ends. This CDR3 comprises 13 residues. Library preparation (for TCRbeta) was performed with unique molecular identifiers. One entry per CDR3 protein, called by TCRdb with MiXCR from the PCR reads. The data show hundreds of thousands of distinct CDR3 sequences, more than 9% seen once. The material was PBMCs from the stem cell graft donor, obtained from the stem cell graft. The chain employs TRBV20-1 and TRBJ1-1, with D perhaps matching TRBD1 (6 bases). The source is a human donor who donated a stem cell graft to a child with acute myeloid leukemia. The CDR3 here is CSVTRGVNTEAFF. For the CDR3, the DNA is TGCAGTGTAACGAGGGGGGTGAACACTGAAGCTTTCTTT.